The 4 T cell receptor beta chains below come from one sample, sequenced in a study of response to subunit inactivated influenza vaccine. MiXCR, applied by TCRdb to the RT-PCR reads, yields one record per CDR3 protein. The sample contains approximately 680,000 distinct CDR3 sequences, roughly 14% of which appear only once. The material was PBMCs from blood, obtained 11 to 12 days after vaccination. These receptors were obtained from a man in his fifties who received an inactivated influenza vaccine.

The chain joins TRBV3-1 to TRBJ2-7, with 7 bases that match TRBD1. CDR1 is LGHDT and CDR2 is YNNKEL in the germline V gene (reference sequence). V lost 1 base, J lost 3 bases, and 3 bases stayed unmatched. CDR3 length: 14 residues. The CDR3 bases are TGTGCCAGCAGCCAAGCACACAGGGGCTACGAGCAGTACTTC. This gives the protein CASSQAHRGYEQYF.

This clonotype was counted between two and nine times. The rearrangement joins TRBV6-5 to TRBJ1-4; 7 bases fit TRBD1. The CDR3 is 14 amino acids. Germline V gene sequence: CDR1 MNHEY, CDR2 SVGAGI. The ends lost 6 bases at V and 4 bases at J; junction bases unmatched: 5. CDR3 sequence reads: CASRSQGGNEKLFF. CDR3 nucleotides: TGTGCCAGCAGATCGCAGGGGGGTAATGAAAAACTGTTTTTT.

This rearrangement joins TRBV20-1 to TRBJ1-2; a possible D gene is TRBD1 (5 bases). Germline V gene lookup returns CDR1 DFQATT and CDR2 SNEGSKA (reference sequence). Trimming removed 2 bases from V and 6 bases from J, with 13 bases in between. This CDR3 contains 13 residues. Written as DNA, the CDR3 is TGCAGTGCTAGACGGGGAGGGGTGGATGGCTACACCTTC. Translating gives CSARRGGVDGYTF.

V usage is TRBV9 and J usage is TRBJ2-7; 7 nucleotides line up with TRBD1. Per germline, CDR1 SGDLS and CDR2 YYNGEE. The CDR3 extends over 15 amino acids. V shed 3 bases and J 3 bases; nucleotides not matched to a gene: 9. Here the CDR3 reads CASSAVGTDYYEQYF. CDR3 coding DNA: TGTGCCAGCAGCGCCGTAGGGACAGACTACTACGAGCAGTACTTC.